This passage covers 10 T cell receptor beta chains from one sample sequenced in a study of T cells after yellow fever vaccination. TCRdb reprocessed the 5' RACE reads via MiXCR and lists one record per CDR3 protein. The sample has around 200,000 distinct CDR3 sequences; approximately 10% are singletons. This sample comprised CD8+ T cells sorted from PBMCs, obtained 15 days after the yellow fever booster vaccination. The receptors were sampled from a man aged 18 to 35 who received the YFV17D yellow fever vaccine.

The chain is built from TRBV5-1 and TRBJ1-3; D gene uncertain. This CDR3 has 16 amino acids. V lost 1 base and J lost 0, with 11 bases in between. Germline assignment: CDR1 SGHRS and CDR2 YFSETQ. In DNA form, the CDR3 reads TGCGCCAGCAGCTTGATAGGGTCGGGCTCTGGAAACACCATATATTTT. It specifies CASSLIGSGSGNTIYF.

This clonotype appeared many times. The J gene is TRBJ2-7, the V gene TRBV29-1; no firm D call. In germline, CDR1 is SQVTM, CDR2 ANQGSEA. Trimming removed 6 bases at V and 4 bases at J, with 10 bases between. CDR3 length: 11 residues. The DNA for the CDR3 is TGCAGCGTGGGGTTTGGGTACGAGCAGTACTTC. Translated: CSVGFGYEQYF.

The V and J genes are TRBV20-1 and TRBJ2-4; D not certain. The CDR3 is 13 amino acids. V was trimmed by 5 bases and J by 1 base, leaving 9 bases between them. Germline V gene data show CDR1 as DFQATT and CDR2 as SNEGSKA (reference sequence). The CDR3 reads CSAWDGAKNIQYF. Written as DNA, the CDR3 is TGCAGTGCTTGGGATGGGGCCAAAAACATTCAGTACTTC.

This clonotype occurred a few times. This sequence joins TRBV6-2 or TRBV6-3 and TRBJ1-5; D call uncertain. The CDR3 length is 16 residues. V was shortened by 2 bases and J by 3 bases, with 14 bases between the two germline ends. Per the germline V gene, CDR1 is MNHEY and CDR2 is SVGEGT. CDR3 residues: CASSYIGGRINQPQHF. CDR3 in DNA: TGTGCCAGCAGTTACATCGGAGGGCGAATCAATCAGCCCCAGCATTTT.

The rearrangement links TRBV4-1 to TRBJ2-3; the D is unclear. Germline V gene lookup returns CDR1 MGHRA and CDR2 YSYEKL. Trimming stripped 3 bases from V and 2 bases from J, with 18 bases between. The CDR3 sequence is 17 residues long. CDR3 sequence (DNA): TGCGCCAGCAGCCATATGTGGGCAACTCAACTCACAGATACGCAGTATTTT. Its protein product is CASSHMWATQLTDTQYF.

This clonotype was found a few times. The V and J genes are TRBV12-3 or TRBV12-4 and TRBJ2-2; D uncertain. The ends were cut back, 7 bases at V and 8 bases at J, with 11 bases in the middle. The CDR3 runs 12 residues. The CDR3 protein is CASISVRGELFF. The CDR3 nucleotides are TGTGCCAGCATATCAGTCCGTGGGGAGCTGTTTTTT.

The genes are TRBV5-5 and TRBJ2-7; D not certain. The CDR3 runs to 13 residues. The V end was cut by 1 base, the J end by 6 bases, with 11 bases between. The germline gives CDR1 SGHKS, CDR2 YYEKEE (reference sequence). The CDR3 coding sequence is TGTGCCAGCAGCTTGACCCCTCTATCCGAGCAGTACGTC. As protein: CASSLTPLSEQYV.

The chain couples TRBV7-9 to TRBJ1-4; D unresolved. Between the trimmed V and J ends, which lost 6 bases and 8 bases, there was a span of 19 bases. This CDR3 region has 15 residues. Germline CDR1 reads SEHNR; CDR2 reads FQNEAQ (reference sequence). CDR3 nucleotides: TGTGCCAGCAGAATCTTCGGGGATGGAAACGAAAAACTGTTTTTT. Amino acids: CASRIFGDGNEKLFF. The full variable domain, in which reference TRBV7-9 and TRBJ1-4 provide the parts outside the CDR3, is DTGVSQNPRHKITKRGQNVTFRCDPISEHNRLYWYRQTLGQGPEFLTYFQNEAQLEKSRLLSDRFSAERPKGSFSTLEIQRTEQGDSAMYLCASRIFGDGNEKLFFGSGTQLSVL.

This clonotype was observed a handful of times. The chain is built from TRBV4-3 and TRBJ2-4; D assignment may be TRBD1 or TRBD2 (5 bases each). Germline V gene lookup returns CDR1 LGHNA and CDR2 YSLEER. The CDR3 length is 15 residues. V was clipped by 0 bases and J by 0 bases, with 6 bases between them. CDR3 bases: TGCGCCAGCAGCCAAGAGAGGGGAGCCAAAAACATTCAGTACTTC. This encodes CASSQERGAKNIQYF.

The chain combines TRBV21-1 with TRBJ2-2. TRBV21-1 is marked as a pseudogene. CDR3 size: 14 residues. This CDR3 is CASSKNSRTGELFF. The CDR3 DNA reads TGTGCCAGCAGCAAGAACAGTCGCACCGGGGAGCTGTTTTTT.